This T cell receptor (beta chain) derives from a study of human T cells and chemical hapten exposure. Overall study context: Diagnoses of alopecia areata, totalis or universalis occurred in mostly female patients.

Per germline, CDR1 DFQATT and CDR2 SNEGSKA (reference sequence). The CDR3 sequence is 14 residues long. Trimming shortened V by 0 bases and J by 4 bases, and 13 bases separated the two germline ends. The library labeled individual cDNA molecules by adding unique molecular identifiers to them. In TCRdb, the reads were re-called with MiXCR into one record per CDR3 protein. The data hold 300 or so distinct CDR3 sequences, with approximately 49% observed a single time. This clonotype qualifies as hyperexpanded. As yet, its antigen is unknown. Treatment: therapeutic diphenylcyclopropenone sensitization with weekly scalp DPC. Study results and caveats: Expanded TCRs produced significantly more large CDR3 similarity clusters than controls did. DPC sensitization did not alter TCRs above 1 in 1000 frequency.

This material consisted of whole blood, taken before DPC sensitization or 2, 6, or about 24 weeks after (not recorded which). This receptor was identified in an adult with alopecia areata. Some clones in this sample may be carry-over from other donors' samples. This table probably holds off-target reads from a library built for another chain. V and J are TRBV20-1 and TRBJ2-7; possible D gene TRBD1, 6 bases. CDR3 nucleotides: TGCAGTGCTAGAGATGCGACAGGTAGATACGAGCAGTACTTC. It yields the protein CSARDATGRYEQYF.